These 28 T cell receptor beta chains were all obtained from the same sample, sequenced in a study of T cells in tumors after PD-1 blockade (dated by TCRdb to 2018 to 2020). To prepare the library, the immunoSEQ multiplex PCR assay was applied. TCRdb took over this immuneACCESS table, retaining in-frame rearrangements with V and J assigned. Such tables are incomplete; in checked studies, under half of the missing clones stem from an unresolved V gene, and the remainder is unexplained. The sample table lists approximately 60,000 clones, about four fifths of them with a count of one. The ten most abundant clones make up roughly an eighth of the sample. The time point label of this sample denotes: before anti-PD-1 therapy. This material consisted of PBMCs, taken before anti-PD-1 treatment. These receptors came from a human donor with basal cell carcinoma.

The rearrangement uses TRBV5-1 and TRBJ1-6; 7 nucleotides match TRBD1. The CDR3 runs 14 residues. Germline-derived CDR1 and CDR2 are SGHRS and YFSETQ. V dropped 7 bases and J dropped 7; count of bases not matched to a gene: 8. The CDR3 spells CASGDRVGNSPLHF. CDR3 nucleotides: TGCGCCAGCGGCGACAGGGTGGGAAATTCACCCCTCCACTTT.

J is TRBJ2-7 and V is TRBV2, with D possibly being TRBD2 (5 bases). From germline, CDR1 is SNHLY and CDR2 FYNNEI. Trimming removed 7 bases from V and 2 bases from J, with 6 bases in between. The CDR3 totals 11 residues. The CDR3 loop is CASTGTYEQYF. The CDR3 DNA reads as TGTGCCAGCACCGGGACCTACGAGCAGTACTTC.

J is TRBJ1-4 and V is TRBV28, with D tentatively TRBD1 (5 bases). V lost 7 bases and J lost 12, with 18 bases in between. The germline CDR1 and CDR2 sequences are MDHEN and SYDVKM. The CDR3 spans 13 residues. CDR3 DNA: TGTGCCAGCAAATTACAGGCGCTAGATGAACTGTTTTTT. Translated: CASKLQALDELFF.

The chain has TRBV10-3 and TRBJ2-5; 8 bases are a match to TRBD1. The V and J ends lost 2 bases and 4 bases, in that order; junction bases with no gene match: 6. CDR1 ENHRY and CDR2 SYGVKD come from the germline V gene. This CDR3 is built from 15 residues. In nucleotides, the CDR3 is TGTGCCATCAGTGAGACGGACAGGGTGGGAGAGACCCAGTACTTC. Translation: CAISETDRVGETQYF.

DNA of the CDR3: TGCGCCAGCAGCCAAGCGTTGTTGTGGGAGACAGGGGACGGCTACACCTTC. Protein: CASSQALLWETGDGYTF. The chain uses TRBV4-1 and TRBJ1-2, with TRBD1 matching over 8 bases. CDR3 length equals 17 residues. V lost 1 base and J lost 8; bases outside the gene matches: 15. CDR1 is MGHRA and CDR2 is YSYEKL in the germline V gene.

The chain uses TRBV25-1 and TRBJ1-5; no definite D call. This CDR3 is built from 14 residues. Trimming removed 8 bases at V and 7 bases at J, with 18 bases between. Germline loops: CDR1 MGHDK, CDR2 SYGVNS. The CDR3, as DNA: TGTGCCAGCGTACTCCACCCGACAATCCAGCCCCAGCATTTT. It specifies CASVLHPTIQPQHF.

This chain joins TRBV21-1 and TRBJ1-4. TRBV21-1 is labeled a pseudogene. The CDR3 is made up of 16 amino acids. The CDR3 coding sequence is TGTGCCAGCACCTATAGGGCCGGGGATTCACGGGAAAAACTGTTTTTT. This codes for CASTYRAGDSREKLFF.

The sample holds one count of this clone. The rearrangement joins TRBV3-1 (or the pseudogene TRBV3-2) to TRBJ2-1, with D possibly matching TRBD2 (5 bases). The CDR3 sequence is 16 residues long. Germline V gene sequence: CDR1 LGHDT, CDR2 YNNKEL (reference sequence). V lost 4 bases and J lost 0, with 13 bases in between. For the CDR3, the DNA is TGTGCCAGCAGCCTTCGGGGTTCCTACTCCTACAATGAGCAGTTCTTC. Its translation: CASSLRGSYSYNEQFF.

The chain has TRBV5-1 and TRBJ2-1; 12 bases are shared with TRBD1. Germline CDR1 reads SGHRS; CDR2 reads YFSETQ. This CDR3 is built from 14 residues. Trimming cost V 10 bases and J 7 bases; bases outside gene matches: 9. CDR3 residues: CASRRDRGLNEQFF. The CDR3 bases are TGCGCCTCCAGGCGGGACAGGGGGCTGAATGAGCAGTTCTTC.

This clone was detected only a few times. V gene TRBV7-9 combines with J gene TRBJ1-1, with 9 bases that match TRBD1. The V gene's germline CDR1 is SEHNR and CDR2 FQNEAQ (reference sequence). This CDR3 comprises 17 residues. The trim removed 3 bases at V and 1 base at J, leaving 9 bases unmatched. In DNA, the CDR3 is TGTGCCAGCAGCTTTTTCGGGACAGGGTTTGCGAACACTGAAGCTTTCTTT. Protein sequence: CASSFFGTGFANTEAFF. The full variable domain, its missing parts supplied by reference TRBV7-9 and TRBJ1-1, is DTGVSQNPRHKITKRGQNVTFRCDPISEHNRLYWYRQTLGQGPEFLTYFQNEAQLEKSRLLSDRFSAERPKGSFSTLEIQRTEQGDSAMYLCASSFFGTGFANTEAFFGQGTRLTVV.

This rearrangement joins TRBV6-6 to TRBJ2-3, with 10 bases fitting TRBD2. Trimming removed 6 bases from V and 0 bases from J; junction bases left unmatched: 3. Germline V CDR1 and CDR2: MNHNY, SVGAGI (reference sequence). This CDR3 spans 15 amino acids. The chain's CDR3 is CASRLSGGSTDTQYF. In DNA, the CDR3 is TGTGCCAGCAGACTTAGCGGGGGGAGCACAGATACGCAGTATTTT.

The chain couples TRBV9 to TRBJ2-3, with D perhaps matching TRBD1 (5 bases). Looked up from germline, CDR1 is SGDLS and CDR2 is YYNGEE. There are 16 residues in the CDR3. V lost 4 bases and J 2 bases, leaving 17 bases between the germline ends. The CDR3 bases are TGTGCCAGCAGCCCCCGACAGAAGACTTACACAGATACGCAGTATTTT. Its protein is CASSPRQKTYTDTQYF.

The V gene is TRBV27, the J gene TRBJ1-1, with 8 positions matching TRBD1. This CDR3 region has 15 residues. Germline CDR1 reads MNHEY; CDR2 reads SMNVEV (reference sequence). V trimming: 5 bases; J trimming: 2 bases; junction bases outside the gene matches: 7. CDR3 amino acids: CASSPGQGGNTEAFF. The CDR3 DNA reads as TGTGCCAGCAGTCCAGGACAGGGAGGAAACACTGAAGCTTTCTTT.

The chain carries TRBV24-1 and TRBJ1-2; 8 nucleotides match TRBD1. CDR1 is KGHDR and CDR2 is SFDVKD in the germline V gene. The ends lost 9 bases at V and 9 bases at J; junction bases unmatched: 8. The CDR3 extends over 12 amino acids. The DNA for the CDR3 is TGTGCCACCGTAGACAGGGGCCAAAGCTACACCTTC. It yields the protein CATVDRGQSYTF.

The chain employs TRBV7-2 and TRBJ1-5; tentatively, D is TRBD1 (6 bases). This CDR3 is 15 amino acids long. From germline, CDR1 is SGHTA and CDR2 FQGNSA. V was pared by 3 bases and J by 4 bases, with 13 bases between. DNA for the CDR3: TGTGCCAGCAGCTTTTTCTCACAGGGTAATCAGCCCCAGCATTTT. This gives the protein CASSFFSQGNQPQHF.

The chain links TRBV11-3 to TRBJ2-5, with 8 bases identical to TRBD2. Germline assignment: CDR1 SGHNT and CDR2 YENEEA. The CDR3 length is 15 residues. V was pared by 0 bases and J by 3 bases, with 3 bases of the junction left unmatched. In DNA, the CDR3 is TGTGCCAGCAGCTTAGAAGGGACTAGAAAAGAGACCCAGTACTTC. Protein: CASSLEGTRKETQYF. Full variable domain (missing parts from reference TRBV11-3 and TRBJ2-5): EAGVVQSPRYKIIEKKQPVAFWCNPISGHNTLYWYLQNLGQGPELLIRYENEEAVDDSQLPKDRFSAERLKGVDSTLKIQPAELGDSAVYLCASSLEGTRKETQYFGPGTRLLVL.

The CDR3 loop reads CASSLLGSYGYTF. The CDR3 DNA is TGTGCCAGCAGCTTATTGGGGTCCTATGGCTACACCTTC. The rearrangement uses TRBV7-2 and TRBJ1-2; D is uncertain. The ends were cut back, 2 bases at V and 4 bases at J, with 8 bases in the middle. Germline CDR1 is SGHTA and CDR2 is FQGNSA. The CDR3 contains 13 residues.

V and J are TRBV12-3 or TRBV12-4 and TRBJ2-5; tentatively, D is TRBD1 (5 bases). V was clipped by 5 bases and J by 0 bases, with 7 bases between them. The CDR3 has 13 residues. The CDR3 DNA reads TGTGCCAGCAGTCGACAGAACCAAGAGACCCAGTACTTC. The encoded protein is CASSRQNQETQYF.

This clone was recorded only once. The chain couples TRBV20-1 to TRBJ1-4; D is ambiguous. Trimming left V 4 bases short and J 5 bases short, with 5 bases between. Looked up from germline, CDR1 is DFQATT and CDR2 is SNEGSKA (reference sequence). CDR3 length equals 11 residues. The CDR3 DNA reads TGCAGTGCTATGCCAAATGAAAAACTGTTTTTT. Protein: CSAMPNEKLFF.

V usage is TRBV14 and J usage is TRBJ2-3, with no clear D. V lost 1 base, J lost 10 bases, and 12 bases lay in between. This CDR3 spans 13 amino acids. CDR1 is SGHDN and CDR2 is FVKESK in the germline V gene. The CDR3 loop reads CASSQASLRPQYF. The DNA of the CDR3 is TGTGCCAGCAGCCAAGCCTCGCTACGACCGCAGTATTTT.

The CDR3 loop is CASSLRVSQPQHF. CDR3 nucleotides: TGTGCCAGCAGCTTAAGAGTTAGTCAGCCCCAGCATTTT. The chain is built from TRBV7-2 and TRBJ1-5; D call uncertain. With 2 bases removed from V and 6 bases from J, the gap between germline ends came to 8 bases. Per germline, CDR1 SGHTA and CDR2 FQGNSA. The CDR3 covers 13 residues.

This clone was recorded only once. The chain has TRBV30 and TRBJ1-5, with D unresolved. The CDR3 is 13 residues long. Trimming left V 0 bases short and J 5 bases short, with 8 bases between. CDR1 and CDR2 (germline): GTSNPN, SVGIG (reference sequence). The chain's CDR3 is CAWSVLDYQPQHF. CDR3 coding DNA: TGTGCCTGGAGTGTACTTGATTATCAGCCCCAGCATTTT.

This chain uses TRBV6-1 with TRBJ1-5; 7 positions match TRBD1. This CDR3 contains 14 residues. Losses at the gene ends were 2 bases for V and 2 bases for J; bases not matched to a gene: 0. Germline loops: CDR1 MNHNS, CDR2 SASEGT. The CDR3, as DNA: TGTGCCAGCAGTGAACAGGGGGGCAATCAGCCCCAGCATTTT. Its translation is CASSEQGGNQPQHF.

V usage is TRBV18 and J usage is TRBJ1-1; 8 bases line up with TRBD1. Germline V CDR1 and CDR2: KGHSH, LQKENI. There are 14 residues in the CDR3. Trimming removed 3 bases from V and 7 bases from J; junction bases left unmatched: 7. In DNA, the CDR3 is TGTGCCAGCTCACCCGCAGGGGGCTGGGGTGAAGCTTTCTTT. It is translated as CASSPAGGWGEAFF. Filled out from reference TRBV18 and TRBJ1-1, the complete variable domain reads NAGVMQNPRHLVRRRGQEARLRCSPMKGHSHVYWYRQLPEEGLKFMVYLQKENIIDESGMPKERFSAEFPKEGPSILRIQQVVRGDSAAYFCASSPAGGWGEAFFGQGTRLTVV.

The CDR3 bases are TGTGCCAGCAGCCAAGATTGGGGGTCTGGAAACACCATATATTTT. Its protein product is CASSQDWGSGNTIYF. This chain joins TRBV14 and TRBJ1-3, with D tentatively TRBD1 (5 bases). Trimming removed 0 bases at V and 1 base at J, with 7 bases between. The CDR3 consists of 15 residues. The germline CDR1 and CDR2 sequences are SGHDN and FVKESK.

The J gene is TRBJ2-3, the V gene TRBV5-8; TRBD1 might be the D (6 bases). CDR1 is SGHTS and CDR2 is YDEGEE in the germline V gene. The CDR3 is made up of 18 amino acids. Trimming took off 2 bases at V and 3 bases at J, with 22 bases between the two ends. CDR3 DNA sequence: TGTGCCAGCAGCTTATGGGTAGTACAGGGTCTAGGAACAGATACGCAGTATTTT. This gives the protein CASSLWVVQGLGTDTQYF.

The CDR3 DNA reads TGTGCCAGCAGTTATCCGGGACAGGGGAACTATGGCTACACCTTC. Translation: CASSYPGQGNYGYTF. The rearrangement uses TRBV6-6 and TRBJ1-2; 10 bases agree with TRBD1. V trimming: 3 bases; J trimming: 2 bases; junction bases outside the gene matches: 3. This CDR3 spans 15 amino acids. CDR1 and CDR2 (germline): MNHNY, SVGAGI (reference sequence).

The chain recombines TRBV10-3 with TRBJ1-2; D not resolved. Per germline, CDR1 ENHRY and CDR2 SYGVKD. With 3 bases removed from V and 4 bases from J, the gap between germline ends came to 9 bases. The CDR3 loop spans 13 amino acids. The CDR3 here is CAISETDSYGYTF. The CDR3 coding sequence is TGTGCCATCAGTGAAACTGATTCCTATGGCTACACCTTC.